This entry lists 10 T cell receptor beta chains sequenced from one sample in a study of naive and memory T cell subsets. Two oligonucleotides, mixed equimolar, formed the beta constant-region primer covering TRBC1 and TRBC2. The ligated cDNA underwent four PCR rounds using SP2 and nested alpha and beta constant-region primers. TCRdb re-called the UMI-ligation and nested PCR reads through MiXCR, storing one row per CDR3 protein. The sample shows around 29,000 distinct CDR3 sequences, 15% to 20% of them seen only once. The source material was effector memory CD4+ T cells from blood. Subset given: effector memory, CD45RA- CD27-. The receptor source for this set is a human donor in good health.

This clonotype has a handful of counts. V usage is TRBV5-1 and J usage is TRBJ1-4; D unresolved. The CDR3 covers 15 residues. Trimming left V 0 bases short and J 0 bases short, with 6 bases between. Germline values: CDR1 SGHRS, CDR2 YFSETQ. The CDR3 bases are TGCGCCAGCAGCTTGGGGGGTGCAACTAATGAAAAACTGTTTTTT. This gives the protein CASSLGGATNEKLFF.

This clonotype was counted a few times. The chain has TRBV5-1 and TRBJ1-1, with D maybe TRBD1 (6 bases). CDR3 length: 16 residues. Germline-derived CDR1 and CDR2 are SGHRS and YFSETQ. V was shortened by 3 bases and J by 2 bases, with 17 bases between the two germline ends. The CDR3 DNA reads TGCGCCAGCAGCTATGCGACACGACAGGCTAACACTGAAGCTTTCTTT. Translation: CASSYATRQANTEAFF.

The table lists this clonotype with a few counts. The chain uses TRBV20-1 and TRBJ2-1; TRBD1 matches at 10 bases. CDR3 size: 14 residues. The germline V gene encodes CDR1 DFQATT and CDR2 SNEGSKA (reference sequence). V trimming: 1 base; J trimming: 12 bases; junction bases outside the gene matches: 9. For the CDR3, the DNA is TGCAGTGCTAGAGCCGGGGACAGGGGTAGGGTGCAGTTCTTC. Protein product: CSARAGDRGRVQFF.

This clonotype was counted only a few times. The CDR3 protein is CASNRAGGTSGSEV. In DNA, the CDR3 is TGTGCCAGCAACAGGGCGGGTGGGACTAGCGGGAGTGAGGTC. The chain recombines TRBV7-2 with TRBJ2-7, with 14 bases that match TRBD2. Per the germline V gene, CDR1 is SGHTA and CDR2 is FQGNSA. CDR3 length equals 14 residues.

This chain links TRBV20-1 with TRBJ1-2; a weak D match, TRBD1 (6 bases). The CDR3 has 13 amino acids. CDR1 is DFQATT, CDR2 SNEGSKA, per germline (reference sequence). V was cut by 5 bases and J by 8 bases, with 18 bases left in between. CDR3 coding DNA: TGCAGTGCTGGACAGTCGAGATCGTCGGGCTACACCTTC. Amino acid sequence: CSAGQSRSSGYTF.

This clonotype was observed at least ten times. The chain is built from TRBV9 and TRBJ2-1; TRBD2 agrees at 11 bases. CDR1 is SGDLS and CDR2 is YYNGEE in the germline V gene. The CDR3 spans 16 residues. After removal of 4 bases from V and 4 bases from J, the junction contained 7 bases not matched to a gene. The CDR3 reads CASSPPGTSGYNEQFF. Here the CDR3 DNA reads TGTGCCAGCAGCCCCCCGGGGACTAGCGGTTACAATGAGCAGTTCTTC.

The chain carries TRBV19 and TRBJ1-5; 9 bases are a match to TRBD1. The CDR3 has 15 amino acids. Unmatched junction bases numbered 8, after V lost 7 bases and J lost 4 bases. CDR1 is LNHDA and CDR2 is SQIVND in the germline V gene (reference sequence). The CDR3 DNA sequence: TGTGCCAGTACCAACCGGACAGGGGCGAATCAGCCCCAGCATTTT. Translated, it gives CASTNRTGANQPQHF. The full variable domain, with the rest looked up from reference TRBV19 and TRBJ1-5, is DGGITQSPKYLFRKEGQNVTLSCEQNLNHDAMYWYRQDPGQGLRLIYYSQIVNDFQKGDIAEGYSVSREKKESFPLTVTSAQKNPTAFYLCASTNRTGANQPQHFGDGTRLSIL.

This clonotype was seen ten or more times. The V gene is TRBV12-3 or TRBV12-4, the J gene TRBJ2-1; D tentatively fits TRBD1 or TRBD2 (5 bases each). This CDR3 has 17 amino acids. Trimming pared 1 base from V and 1 base from J, leaving 14 bases between. DNA of the CDR3: TGTGCCAGCAGTTTAGTTCGGGGCCTCTTATCCTACAATGAGCAGTTCTTC. Its protein product is CASSLVRGLLSYNEQFF.

The CDR3 loop reads CASSPPQGAVRDTEAFF. The CDR3 DNA reads TGTGCCAGCAGCCCCCCGCAGGGGGCAGTTCGGGACACTGAAGCTTTCTTT. The chain combines TRBV3-2 with TRBJ1-1; the table's D call, TRBD1, has no DNA check behind it. TRBV3-2 counts as a pseudogene. The CDR3 is made up of 17 amino acids.

The chain is built from TRBV20-1 and TRBJ2-7, with unresolved D. CDR3 length equals 14 residues. Germline V gives CDR1 DFQATT, CDR2 SNEGSKA (reference sequence). V lost 3 bases and J lost 0, with 12 bases in between. Here the CDR3 reads CSARLPRSSYEQYF. DNA for the CDR3: TGCAGTGCTAGGCTTCCTAGGAGCTCCTACGAGCAGTACTTC.